Listed below are T cell receptor beta chains from one sample, sequenced in a study of beta chain features in type 1 diabetes. The data were produced by immunoSEQ multiplex PCR, yet TCRdb's version contains in-frame clones alone and is incomplete. The table lists approximately 160,000 clones, roughly 60% of them singletons, with roughly 0.095% in the top ten. Sequencing input: naive CD4+ T cells from blood. These receptor sequences come from a man under 40 with type 1 diabetes. CDR3s include the opening cysteine and the closing phenylalanine or tryptophan.

v_gene	j_gene	len	CDR3aa
TRBV30	TRBJ1-5	13	CAWSWDFNQPQHF
TRBV28	TRBJ1-3	13	CASSLYPWDTIYF
TRBV30	TRBJ2-7	14	CAWSQGGSSYEQYF
TRBV7-9	TRBJ1-1	13	CASSIQGQLEAFF
TRBV5-1	TRBJ1-1	14	CASSFTGVNTEAFF
TRBV29-1	TRBJ2-1	13	CSVPGTSGDEQFF
TRBV5-6	TRBJ2-3	15	CASSLNPGGPDTQYF
TRBV28	TRBJ2-3	14	CASSFQGGTDTQYF
TRBV7-2	TRBJ2-3	12	CASSLVRDTQYF
TRBV19	TRBJ2-7	16	CATAQSPGQGPYEQYF
TRBV25-1	TRBJ1-5	13	CASGMTGTQPQHF
TRBV15	TRBJ1-3	15	CATSSVDSSGNTIYF
TRBV11-2	TRBJ2-6	18	CASSLVIAGDSGANVLTF
TRBV5-6	TRBJ2-3	14	CASSLRRGTDTQYF
TRBV18	TRBJ2-7	15	CASSPMEPSSSEQYF
TRBV14	TRBJ2-2	14	CASSHRTATGELFF
TRBV25-1	TRBJ1-6	14	CASSEGQGPFPLHF
TRBV7-2	TRBJ1-1	15	CASSLLTVMNTEAFF
TRBV28	TRBJ2-7	14	CASRTGAASYEQYF
TRBV20-1	TRBJ2-2	11	CSVPGGGELFF
TRBV4-3	TRBJ2-5	16	CASSQDGGRLVETQYF
TRBV30	TRBJ1-5	14	CAWSGTNGGQPQHF
TRBV29-1	TRBJ2-3	12	CSGRVPTDTQYF
TRBV29-1	TRBJ2-7	12	CSVEGVGHEQYF
TRBV6-5	TRBJ2-3	15	CASSQRGLRTDTQYF
TRBV28	TRBJ2-2	15	CASSLPLTGTGELFF
TRBV7-2	TRBJ2-7	16	CASSLGIAGGSYEQYF
TRBV30	TRBJ1-1	12	CAWSVRGTEAFF
TRBV4-3	TRBJ2-4	16	CASSQDLGRAKNIQYF
TRBV30	TRBJ2-2	14	CAWSVGEYTGELFF
TRBV13	TRBJ1-1	13	CASSLTLNTEAFF
TRBV28	TRBJ2-6	16	CASSESGGAGANVLTF
TRBV6-5	TRBJ1-2	13	CASRPINLLGYTF
TRBV29-1	TRBJ1-1	14	CSAGTELVNTEAFF
TRBV4-1	TRBJ1-2	15	CASSQEPTDNYGYTF
TRBV5-6	TRBJ2-4	14	CASSLQGAKNIQYF
TRBV29-1	TRBJ2-1	15	CSVGPGTGGGDEQFF
TRBV30	TRBJ2-5	15	CACGGGQPIQETQYF
TRBV28	TRBJ2-5	11	CASSLGETQYF
TRBV12-5	TRBJ2-7	12	CASGLAPLEQYF
TRBV27	TRBJ1-2	15	CASSARTGDNYGYTF
TRBV2	TRBJ2-3	16	CASSLTRQGGSDTQYF
TRBV30	TRBJ1-1	15	CAWSVEILRGTEAFF
TRBV23-1	TRBJ1-2	16	CASSQCRFLGTRGYTF
TRBV4-3	TRBJ1-6	18	CASSQAGTGTGVQSPLHF
TRBV7-8	TRBJ2-7	12	CASSEPLDEQYF
TRBV9	TRBJ2-7	13	CASSLNRQYEQYF
TRBV27	TRBJ2-3	14	CASSPSWSTDTQYF